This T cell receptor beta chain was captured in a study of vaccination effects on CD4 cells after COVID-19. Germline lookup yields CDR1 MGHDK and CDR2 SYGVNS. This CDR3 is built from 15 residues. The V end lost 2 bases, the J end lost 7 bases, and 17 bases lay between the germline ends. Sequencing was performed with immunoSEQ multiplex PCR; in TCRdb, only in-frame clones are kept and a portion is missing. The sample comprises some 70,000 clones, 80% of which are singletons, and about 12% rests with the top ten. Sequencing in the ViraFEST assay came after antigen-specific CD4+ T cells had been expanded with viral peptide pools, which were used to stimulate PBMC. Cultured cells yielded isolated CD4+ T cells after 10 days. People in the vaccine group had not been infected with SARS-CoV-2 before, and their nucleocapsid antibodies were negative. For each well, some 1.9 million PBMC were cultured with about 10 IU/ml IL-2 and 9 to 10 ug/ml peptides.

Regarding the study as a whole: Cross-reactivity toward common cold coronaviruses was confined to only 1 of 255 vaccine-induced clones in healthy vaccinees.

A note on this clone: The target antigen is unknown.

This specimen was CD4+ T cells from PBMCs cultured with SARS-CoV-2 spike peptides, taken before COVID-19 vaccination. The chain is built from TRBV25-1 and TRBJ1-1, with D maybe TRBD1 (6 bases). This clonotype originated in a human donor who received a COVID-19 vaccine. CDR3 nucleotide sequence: TGTGCCAGCAGTGAACGACAGAACCGGGGGCGTGAAGCTTTCTTT. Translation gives CASSERQNRGREAFF.